Detailed here is one TCR beta chain. This could be a read error, since a much larger clone is one nucleotide away. Amplified regions were TCR beta CDR3 sequences from RNA transcripts. HTBI primers drove first-round RT-PCR of the TCR CDR3. TCRdb re-analysed the multiplex PCR reads in MiXCR, keeping a single row per CDR3 protein. The sample holds 350,000 to 400,000 distinct CDR3 sequences, about 18% seen once. This sample was included in a study of T cells in Graves' hyperthyroidism and ophthalmopathy. The receptor was isolated from a woman aged 18-29 years with Graves' hyperthyroidism. Sequencing was carried out using blood.

CDR3 in DNA: TGTGCCAGCCACACCATCGGGGAGCTGTGTTTT. Its translation is CASHTIGELCF. This chain joins TRBV28 and TRBJ2-2; tentatively, D is TRBD2 (5 bases). In germline, CDR1 is MDHEN, CDR2 SYDVKM. CDR3 length equals 11 residues.